Described below is a single T cell receptor beta chain sequence and its context. The sample is drawn from a study of blood T cell repertoires in COVID-19. Study context: Specimens from acute and convalescent COVID-19 originated in the United States, Italy and Spain. T cells, B-cell-depleted T cells, or PBMCs provided the cDNA or gDNA that served as material.

Under the authors' procedure: Researchers report that nucleated cell counts were estimated from reference gene primer amplification. Sequencing was performed with immunoSEQ multiplex PCR; in TCRdb, only in-frame clones are kept and a portion is missing. That table gives V, J and clone size, and the DNA gave D and trimming. This table has roughly 160,000 clones, almost 85% appearing once. Deletions cut 0 bases from V and 4 bases from J, with 8 bases between. Per the germline V gene, CDR1 is SGHDT and CDR2 is YYEEEE. This CDR3 has 14 residues. This clonotype was obtained from a man aged 18 to 30 with active or convalescent COVID-19. V and J are TRBV5-6 and TRBJ2-4, with D uncertain. The material sequenced was peripheral blood. The CDR3 DNA is TGTGCCAGCAGCTTGGCCGGCAGGAAAAACATTCAGTACTTC. Protein sequence: CASSLAGRKNIQYF.